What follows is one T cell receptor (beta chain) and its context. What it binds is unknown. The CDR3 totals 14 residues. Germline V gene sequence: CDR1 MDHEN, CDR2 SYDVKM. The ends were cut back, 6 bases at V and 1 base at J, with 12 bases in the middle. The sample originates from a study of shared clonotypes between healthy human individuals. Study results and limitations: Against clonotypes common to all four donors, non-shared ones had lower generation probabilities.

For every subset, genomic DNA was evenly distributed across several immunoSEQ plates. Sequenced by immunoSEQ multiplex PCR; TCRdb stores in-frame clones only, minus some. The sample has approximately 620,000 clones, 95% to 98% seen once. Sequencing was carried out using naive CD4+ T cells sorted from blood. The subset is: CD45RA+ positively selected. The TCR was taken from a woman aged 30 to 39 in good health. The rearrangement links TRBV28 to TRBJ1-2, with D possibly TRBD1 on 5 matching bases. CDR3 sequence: CASSTQGDNYGYTF. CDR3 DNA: TGTGCCAGCAGCACTCAGGGAGATAACTATGGCTACACCTTC.